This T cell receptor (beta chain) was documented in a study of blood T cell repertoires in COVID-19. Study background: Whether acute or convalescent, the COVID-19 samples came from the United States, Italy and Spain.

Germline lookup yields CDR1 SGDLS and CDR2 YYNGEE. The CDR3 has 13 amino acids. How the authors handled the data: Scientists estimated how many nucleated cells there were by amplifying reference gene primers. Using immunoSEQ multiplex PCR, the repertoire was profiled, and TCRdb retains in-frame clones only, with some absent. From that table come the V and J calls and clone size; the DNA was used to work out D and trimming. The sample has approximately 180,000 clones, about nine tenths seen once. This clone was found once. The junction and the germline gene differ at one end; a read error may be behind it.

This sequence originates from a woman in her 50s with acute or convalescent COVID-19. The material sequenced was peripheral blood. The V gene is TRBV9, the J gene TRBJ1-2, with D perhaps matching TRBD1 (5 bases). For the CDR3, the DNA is TGTGCCAGCAGCGAGGGGACTAAGTATGGCTACACCTTC. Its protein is CASSEGTKYGYTF.